A single sample gave rise to the 28 T cell receptor beta chains below, sequenced in a study of T cells after yellow fever vaccination. TCRdb redid the calling of the 5' RACE reads with MiXCR, one entry per CDR3 protein. Of 450,000 to 600,000 distinct CDR3 sequences in the sample, around a sixth are singletons; the top ten hold roughly 17%. The sequencing here drew on PBMCs, taken less than 6 days after the first yellow fever vaccination. Every receptor here comes from a man younger than 35 who received the YFV17D yellow fever vaccine.

V is TRBV11-2 and J is TRBJ2-3; D not resolved. The CDR3 runs 16 residues. Trimming removed 5 bases at V and 4 bases at J, with 19 bases between. The germline V gene encodes CDR1 SGHAT and CDR2 FQNNGV. CDR3 sequence reads: CASSPERYTVPDTQYF. The DNA of the CDR3 is TGTGCCAGCAGCCCCGAGCGATATACAGTGCCAGATACGCAGTATTTT.

The chain carries TRBV7-9 and TRBJ1-2, with D possibly TRBD1 on 5 matching bases. V gave up 2 bases and J gave up 6 bases, with 13 bases separating them. This CDR3 is 14 amino acids long. The germline CDR1 and CDR2 sequences are SEHNR and FQNEAQ (reference sequence). CDR3 sequence (DNA): TGTGCCAGCAGCTTATTTGGGACCGTCCATGGCTACACCTTC. Translation: CASSLFGTVHGYTF.

V is TRBV12-3 or TRBV12-4 and J is TRBJ1-4, with a possible D match to TRBD1 (5 bases). This CDR3 has 15 residues. V was trimmed by 6 bases and J by 3 bases, leaving 14 bases between them. CDR3 loop: CASRSQGRANEKLFF. The DNA for the CDR3 is TGTGCCAGCAGATCCCAGGGAAGAGCTAATGAAAAACTGTTTTTT.

This clonotype showed up just a few times. CDR3 DNA sequence: TGTGCCAGCAGTTACGACAACTCTGGAAACACCATATATTTT. As protein: CASSYDNSGNTIYF. V is TRBV6-5 and J is TRBJ1-3; D gene uncertain. Germline CDR1 is MNHEY and CDR2 is SVGAGI. Deletions cut 2 bases from V and 0 bases from J, with 5 bases between. This CDR3 spans 14 amino acids.

This clonotype turned up a few times. The chain carries TRBV28 and TRBJ2-3; 7 bases align to TRBD1. The length of the CDR3 is 17 residues. The V gene end was trimmed by 2 bases and the J gene end by 2 bases; junction bases not matched to a gene: 10. The germline gives CDR1 MDHEN, CDR2 SYDVKM. As DNA, the CDR3 is TGTGCCAGCAGTTTAGCCGGGGCAGGGGGATACACAGATACGCAGTATTTT. Translated: CASSLAGAGGYTDTQYF.

V is TRBV18 and J is TRBJ1-1; perhaps TRBD1 as D (6 bases). Germline-derived CDR1 and CDR2 are KGHSH and LQKENI. Trimming pared 2 bases from V and 0 bases from J, leaving 7 bases between. The CDR3 is made up of 14 amino acids. The CDR3 spells CASSPAGVNTEAFF. The CDR3 nucleotides read TGTGCCAGCTCACCAGCAGGGGTGAACACTGAAGCTTTCTTT. Variable domain in full (rest from reference TRBV18 and TRBJ1-1): NAGVMQNPRHLVRRRGQEARLRCSPMKGHSHVYWYRQLPEEGLKFMVYLQKENIIDESGMPKERFSAEFPKEGPSILRIQQVVRGDSAAYFCASSPAGVNTEAFFGQGTRLTVV.

V and J are TRBV18 and TRBJ2-5, with D possibly called TRBD1 or TRBD2 (5 bases each). CDR1 and CDR2 (germline): KGHSH, LQKENI. The CDR3 is made up of 16 amino acids. V dropped 3 bases and J dropped 0 bases, with 14 bases sitting between them. CDR3 sequence: CASSPSAGTYQETQYF. For the CDR3, the DNA is TGTGCCAGCTCACCTTCGGCAGGGACGTACCAAGAGACCCAGTACTTC.

This clonotype has a count of ten or more. V gene TRBV27 combines with J gene TRBJ2-1; D not resolved. Trimming stripped 6 bases from V and 0 bases from J, with 9 bases between. The CDR3 length is 14 residues. Germline lookup yields CDR1 MNHEY and CDR2 SMNVEV (reference sequence). In DNA, the CDR3 is TGTGCCAGCAGCTATACGAGCTCCTACAATGAGCAGTTCTTC. It is translated as CASSYTSSYNEQFF.

This chain links TRBV19 with TRBJ2-7; maybe TRBD2 (5 bases). The CDR3 totals 14 residues. The germline V and J ends were trimmed by 1 base and 2 bases, with 9 bases remaining between them. Germline V gene data show CDR1 as LNHDA and CDR2 as SQIVND (reference sequence). CDR3 sequence: CASSIVGLTYEQYF. The CDR3 region has the DNA TGTGCCAGTAGTATAGTAGGACTCACCTACGAGCAGTACTTC.

The chain joins TRBV6-6 to TRBJ1-1; D is unclear. Trimming cost V 5 bases and J 5 bases, with 12 bases left between them. Germline V CDR1 and CDR2: MNHNY, SVGAGI (reference sequence). The CDR3 has 13 residues. CDR3 region: CASSGPGGTEAFF. DNA for the CDR3: TGTGCCAGCAGTGGGCCCGGTGGGACTGAAGCTTTCTTT.

The chain employs TRBV7-7 and TRBJ2-3; D is perhaps TRBD2 (6 bases). The V and J ends lost 3 bases and 2 bases respectively, with 12 bases between them. The CDR3 has 15 amino acids. CDR1 SSHAT and CDR2 FNYEAQ come from the germline V gene (reference sequence). The CDR3 reads CASSFRSGVTDTQYF. CDR3 nucleotide sequence: TGTGCCAGCAGCTTCCGGTCGGGGGTCACAGATACGCAGTATTTT.

This clonotype was seen a handful of times. The V gene is TRBV6-1, the J gene TRBJ2-7; the match to TRBD2 covers 15 bases. V trimming: 5 bases; J trimming: 6 bases; junction bases outside the gene matches: 8. Germline-derived CDR1 and CDR2 are MNHNS and SASEGT. This CDR3 has 16 amino acids. CDR3 amino acids: CASSPGTSGGSVEQYF. CDR3 sequence (DNA): TGTGCCAGCAGTCCAGGGACTAGCGGGGGGTCCGTCGAGCAGTACTTC.

The rearrangement joins TRBV7-7 to TRBJ1-2, with 9 nucleotides matching TRBD1. The CDR3 spans 13 residues. Per germline, CDR1 SSHAT and CDR2 FNYEAQ (reference sequence). V shed 5 bases and J 13 bases; nucleotides not matched to a gene: 11. The CDR3, as DNA: TGTGCCAGCAGCCCGGGGACAGGGAATACGCTCACCTTC. Amino acid sequence: CASSPGTGNTLTF.

The chain uses TRBV19 and TRBJ2-7; a possible D gene is TRBD1 (7 bases). Germline V lookup: CDR1 LNHDA, CDR2 SQIVND (reference sequence). The CDR3 has 15 amino acids. Trimming removed 3 bases from V and 1 base from J, with 13 bases in between. DNA for the CDR3: TGTGCCAGTAGTATGCGGGACAGCCCATCCTACGAGCAGTACTTC. Translating it yields CASSMRDSPSYEQYF.

This clonotype occurred a few times. The chain uses TRBV7-9 and TRBJ1-1; 7 nucleotides align to TRBD1. The CDR3 is 14 amino acids. After removal of 7 bases from V and 4 bases from J, the junction contained 9 bases not matched to a gene. Germline assignment: CDR1 SEHNR and CDR2 FQNEAQ (reference sequence). Written as DNA, the CDR3 is TGTGCCAGCAATAGGGGGGACAGCAGCACTGAAGCTTTCTTT. Translation: CASNRGDSSTEAFF.

There are a few counts of this clonotype. The gene calls are TRBV5-5 and TRBJ1-1, with D uncertain. In germline, CDR1 is SGHKS, CDR2 YYEKEE (reference sequence). Trimming stripped 4 bases from V and 1 base from J, with 14 bases between. The CDR3 totals 15 residues. CDR3 sequence: CASSPDLGRNTEAFF. CDR3 DNA sequence: TGTGCCAGCAGCCCAGACCTGGGGAGGAACACTGAAGCTTTCTTT.

V gene TRBV6-1 combines with J gene TRBJ1-2; 12 nucleotides match TRBD1. There are 17 residues in the CDR3. V lost 6 bases, J lost 0 bases, and 8 bases stayed unmatched. Per the germline V gene, CDR1 is MNHNS and CDR2 is SASEGT. CDR3 protein: CASRRPGTGGPNYGYTF. Here the CDR3 DNA reads TGTGCCAGCAGACGTCCCGGGACAGGGGGCCCTAACTATGGCTACACCTTC.

This clonotype was picked up a small number of times. The CDR3 loop reads CASSHPGEPGELFF. The CDR3 DNA follows: TGCGCCAGCAGCCACCCGGGCGAGCCCGGGGAGCTGTTTTTT. V and J are TRBV4-3 and TRBJ2-2; D unresolved. CDR3 size: 14 residues. From germline, CDR1 is LGHNA and CDR2 YSLEER. Trimming left V 3 bases short and J 6 bases short, with 11 bases between.

This chain connects TRBV20-1 to TRBJ2-1, with TRBD2 identical over 8 bases. The CDR3 sequence is 15 residues long. Germline V gene lookup returns CDR1 DFQATT and CDR2 SNEGSKA (reference sequence). The ends lost 0 bases at V and 5 bases at J; junction bases unmatched: 6. CDR3 protein: CSARDPRGGDNEQFF. CDR3 nucleotide sequence: TGCAGTGCTAGAGATCCCCGGGGGGGAGACAATGAGCAGTTCTTC.

The J gene is TRBJ1-1, the V gene TRBV19; D uncertain. Trimming took off 0 bases at V and 6 bases at J, with 14 bases between the two ends. The CDR3 spans 15 residues. CDR1 and CDR2 (germline): LNHDA, SQIVND (reference sequence). Here the CDR3 DNA reads TGTGCCAGTAGTATAGAGAAGGGCCTCCGCGCTGAAGCTTTCTTT. Residues: CASSIEKGLRAEAFF.

This rearrangement joins TRBV19 to TRBJ2-3; D possibly corresponds to TRBD2 (6 bases). Between the trimmed V and J ends, which lost 5 bases and 5 bases, there was a span of 17 bases. This CDR3 has 15 amino acids. Germline CDR1 LNHDA, CDR2 SQIVND (reference sequence). The CDR3, as DNA: TGTGCCAGTAGTTGGGGGGACTCCAATTTAGATACGCAGTATTTT. As protein: CASSWGDSNLDTQYF.

This clonotype was observed a few times. This rearrangement joins TRBV28 to TRBJ2-1, with a tentative D call TRBD2 (6 bases). CDR1 is MDHEN and CDR2 is SYDVKM in the germline V gene. This CDR3 has 10 amino acids. V shed 7 bases and J shed 13 bases, with 11 bases lying between them. CDR3: CASTGELQFF. The CDR3 DNA reads TGTGCCAGCACGGGGGAGTTACAGTTCTTC.

This clonotype was seen a handful of times. This chain joins TRBV7-3 and TRBJ2-1; no definite D call. The CDR3 length is 13 residues. Germline-derived CDR1 and CDR2 are SGHTA and FQGTGA. Trimming cost V 6 bases and J 1 base, with 7 bases left between them. The CDR3, as DNA: TGTGCCAGCAGGGAATCTTCCTACAATGAGCAGTTCTTC. Residues: CASRESSYNEQFF.

The chain joins TRBV7-9 to TRBJ1-1; D perhaps matches TRBD1 (6 bases). The CDR3 runs to 13 residues. With 7 bases removed from V and 4 bases from J, the gap between germline ends came to 13 bases. In germline, CDR1 is SEHNR, CDR2 FQNEAQ (reference sequence). CDR3 sequence: CASILGGGTEAFF. In DNA form, the CDR3 reads TGTGCCAGCATCCTAGGGGGGGGCACTGAAGCTTTCTTT. Variable domain in full (rest from reference TRBV7-9 and TRBJ1-1): DTGVSQNPRHKITKRGQNVTFRCDPISEHNRLYWYRQTLGQGPEFLTYFQNEAQLEKSRLLSDRFSAERPKGSFSTLEIQRTEQGDSAMYLCASILGGGTEAFFGQGTRLTVV.

This chain joins TRBV10-3 and TRBJ2-5; 7 positions match TRBD1. The germline gives CDR1 ENHRY, CDR2 SYGVKD. CDR3 size: 13 residues. The ends lost 6 bases at V and 3 bases at J; junction bases unmatched: 4. The CDR3 DNA is TGTGCCATCAGCCAGACAGGGAAAGAGACCCAGTACTTC. Translation: CAISQTGKETQYF.

This rearrangement joins TRBV6-2 or TRBV6-3 to TRBJ2-6; the match to TRBD1 covers 7 bases. With V trimmed by 6 bases and J by 1 base, 6 bases remained unmatched. This CDR3 has 16 amino acids. Germline loops: CDR1 MNHEY, CDR2 SVGEGT. CDR3 residues: CASSSDRASGANVLTF. The DNA for the CDR3 is TGTGCCAGCAGCAGCGACAGGGCTTCTGGGGCCAACGTCCTGACTTTC.

This clonotype was counted only a few times. The chain couples TRBV12-3 or TRBV12-4 to TRBJ2-7; D may match TRBD1 or TRBD2 (5 bases each). This CDR3 contains 15 residues. With 7 bases removed from V and 6 bases from J, the gap between germline ends came to 22 bases. CDR3: CASNTITGRQGEQYV. In nucleotides, the CDR3 is TGTGCCAGCAATACTATTACGGGACGGCAGGGCGAGCAGTACGTC.

The sample holds many counts of this clonotype. J is TRBJ2-1 and V is TRBV4-2; D is perhaps TRBD2 (6 bases). Germline CDR1 LGHNA, CDR2 YNFKEQ. Deletions cut 1 base from V and 7 bases from J, with 11 bases between. This CDR3 is 14 amino acids long. CDR3 loop: CASSQGLVGNEQFF. CDR3 sequence (DNA): TGTGCCAGCAGCCAAGGACTAGTGGGGAATGAGCAGTTCTTC.